This TCR beta chain derives from a study of blood T cell repertoires in COVID-19. Study at large: Samples came from the United States, Italy and Spain, spanning acute and convalescent COVID-19. The analysed material was cDNA or gDNA that came from T cells, B-cell-depleted T cells, or PBMCs.

The protocol was immunoSEQ multiplex PCR, while the TCRdb copy is restricted to in-frame clones and leaves out a portion. The sample consists of over 300,000 clones, 70% to 90% of them appearing once. The ends lost 3 bases at V and 2 bases at J; junction bases unmatched: 4. The CDR3 consists of 14 residues. CDR1 and CDR2 (germline): SGDLS, YYNGEE. The rearrangement joins TRBV9 to TRBJ1-1; 7 positions agree with TRBD1. Material: PBMCs or T cells enriched from blood (not recorded which). This clonotype was sampled from a man between 25 and 39 years old who had recovered from COVID-19. CDR3 nucleotide sequence: TGTGCCAGCAGCGAGGGACAGATTAACACTGAAGCTTTCTTT. It encodes CASSEGQINTEAFF.